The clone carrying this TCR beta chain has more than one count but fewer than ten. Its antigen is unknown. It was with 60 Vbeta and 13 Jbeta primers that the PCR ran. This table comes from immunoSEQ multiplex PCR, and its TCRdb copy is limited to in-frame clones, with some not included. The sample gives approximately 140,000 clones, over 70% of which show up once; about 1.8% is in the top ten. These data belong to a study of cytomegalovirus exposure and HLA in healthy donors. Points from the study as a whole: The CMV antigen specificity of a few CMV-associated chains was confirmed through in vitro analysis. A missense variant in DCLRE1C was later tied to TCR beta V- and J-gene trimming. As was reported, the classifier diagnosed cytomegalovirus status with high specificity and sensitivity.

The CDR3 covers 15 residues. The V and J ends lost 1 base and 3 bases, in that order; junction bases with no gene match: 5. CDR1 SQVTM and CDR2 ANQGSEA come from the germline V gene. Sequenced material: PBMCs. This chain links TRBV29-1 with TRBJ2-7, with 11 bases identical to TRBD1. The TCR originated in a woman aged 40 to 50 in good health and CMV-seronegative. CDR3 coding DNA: TGCAGCGTTGAAGTCCGGGACAGGGGGGACTACGAGCAGTACTTC. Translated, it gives CSVEVRDRGDYEQYF.